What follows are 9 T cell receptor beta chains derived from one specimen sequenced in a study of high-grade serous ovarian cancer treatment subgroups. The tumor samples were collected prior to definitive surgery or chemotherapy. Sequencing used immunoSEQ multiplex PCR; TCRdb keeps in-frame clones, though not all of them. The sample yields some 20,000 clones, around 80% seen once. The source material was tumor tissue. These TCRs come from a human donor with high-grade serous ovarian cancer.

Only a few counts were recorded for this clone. The DNA for the CDR3 is TGTGCCAGCAGTCCTCGGGTGCTTAGAGAGCAGTACTTC. Residues: CASSPRVLREQYF. The chain couples TRBV27 to TRBJ2-7; D not resolved. Looked up from germline, CDR1 is MNHEY and CDR2 is SMNVEV (reference sequence). V was pared by 5 bases and J by 7 bases, with 15 bases between. The CDR3 spans 13 residues.

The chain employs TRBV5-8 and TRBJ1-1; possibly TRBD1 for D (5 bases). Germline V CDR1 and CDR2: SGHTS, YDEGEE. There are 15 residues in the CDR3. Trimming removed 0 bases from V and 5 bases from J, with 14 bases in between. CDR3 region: CASSLAGGIRTEAFF. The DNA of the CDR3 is TGTGCCAGCAGCTTGGCCGGGGGGATTCGGACTGAAGCTTTCTTT. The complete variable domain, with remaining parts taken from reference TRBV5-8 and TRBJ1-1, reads EAGVTQSPTHLIKTRGQQATLRCSPISGHTSVYWYQQALGLGLQFLLWYDEGEERNRGNFPPRFSGRQFPNYSSELNVNALELEDSALYLCASSLAGGIRTEAFFGQGTRLTVV.

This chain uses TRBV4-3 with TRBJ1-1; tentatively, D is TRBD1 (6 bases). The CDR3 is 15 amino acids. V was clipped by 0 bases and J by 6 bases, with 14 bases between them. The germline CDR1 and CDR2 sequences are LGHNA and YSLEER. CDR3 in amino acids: CASSQDLGGGSEAFF. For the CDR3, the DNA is TGCGCCAGCAGCCAAGATTTAGGGGGGGGATCTGAAGCTTTCTTT.

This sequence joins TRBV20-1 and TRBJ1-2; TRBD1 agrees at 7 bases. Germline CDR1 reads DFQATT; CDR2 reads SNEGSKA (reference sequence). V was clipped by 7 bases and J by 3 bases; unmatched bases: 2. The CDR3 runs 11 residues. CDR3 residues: CSGGQDYGYTF. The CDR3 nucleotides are TGCAGTGGAGGACAGGACTATGGCTACACCTTC.

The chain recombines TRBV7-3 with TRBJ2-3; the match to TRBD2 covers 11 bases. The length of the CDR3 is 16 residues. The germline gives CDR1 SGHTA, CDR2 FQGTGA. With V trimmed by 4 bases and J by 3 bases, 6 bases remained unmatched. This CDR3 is CASSSIAGGGTDTQYF. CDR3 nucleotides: TGTGCCAGCAGCTCAATAGCGGGAGGGGGGACAGATACGCAGTATTTT.

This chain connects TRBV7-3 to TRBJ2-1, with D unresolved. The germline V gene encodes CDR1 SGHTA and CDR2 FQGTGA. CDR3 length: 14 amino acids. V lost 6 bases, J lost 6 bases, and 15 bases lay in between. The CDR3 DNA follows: TGTGCCAGCAGTCCCGGGTTCAGTGGCAATGAGCAGTTCTTC. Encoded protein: CASSPGFSGNEQFF.

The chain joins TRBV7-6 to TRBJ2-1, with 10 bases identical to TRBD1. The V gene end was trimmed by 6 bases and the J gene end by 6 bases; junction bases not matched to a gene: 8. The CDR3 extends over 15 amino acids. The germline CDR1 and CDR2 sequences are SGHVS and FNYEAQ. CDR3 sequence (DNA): TGTGCCAGCAGTTCACCGGGACAGGGGACCAATGAGCAGTTCTTC. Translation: CASSSPGQGTNEQFF.

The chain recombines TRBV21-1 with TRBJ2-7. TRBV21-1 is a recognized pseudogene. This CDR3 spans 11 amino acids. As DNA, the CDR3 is TGTGCCAGCAGTGAAAAAGGCGAGCAGTACTTC. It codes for CASSEKGEQYF.

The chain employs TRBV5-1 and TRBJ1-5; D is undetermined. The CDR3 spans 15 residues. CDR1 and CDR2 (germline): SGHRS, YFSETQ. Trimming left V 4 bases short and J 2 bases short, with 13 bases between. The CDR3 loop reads CASSVDGFGNQPQHF. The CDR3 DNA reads TGCGCCAGCAGCGTCGACGGTTTTGGCAATCAGCCCCAGCATTTT.